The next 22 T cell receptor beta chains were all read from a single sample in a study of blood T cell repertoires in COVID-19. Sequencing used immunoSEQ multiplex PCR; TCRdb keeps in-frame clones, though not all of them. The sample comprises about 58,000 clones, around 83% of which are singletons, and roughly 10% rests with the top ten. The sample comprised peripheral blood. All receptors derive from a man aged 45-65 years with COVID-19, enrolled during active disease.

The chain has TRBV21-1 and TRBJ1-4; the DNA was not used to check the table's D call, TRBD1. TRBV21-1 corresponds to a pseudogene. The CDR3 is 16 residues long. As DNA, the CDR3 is TGTGCCAGCAGCAAACCGCCGGGGACAGGGATAGTAGAGGGACTTTTT. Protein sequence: CASSKPPGTGIVEGLF.

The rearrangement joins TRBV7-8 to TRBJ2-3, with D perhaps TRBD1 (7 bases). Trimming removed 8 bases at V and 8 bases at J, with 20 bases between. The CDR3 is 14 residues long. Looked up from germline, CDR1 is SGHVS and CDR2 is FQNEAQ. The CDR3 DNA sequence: TGTGCCAGCCAGAAGGAGGGGGCCGCGGGTACGCAGTATTTT. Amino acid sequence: CASQKEGAAGTQYF.

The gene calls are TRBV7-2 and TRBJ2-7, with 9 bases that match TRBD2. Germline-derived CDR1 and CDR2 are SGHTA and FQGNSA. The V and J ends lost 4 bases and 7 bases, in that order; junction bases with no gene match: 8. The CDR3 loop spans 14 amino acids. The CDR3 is CASSSLAGRGEQYF. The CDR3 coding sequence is TGTGCCAGCAGCTCCCTAGCGGGGCGAGGGGAGCAGTACTTC. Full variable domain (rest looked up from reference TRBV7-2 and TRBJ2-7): GAGVSQSPSNKVTEKGKDVELRCDPISGHTALYWYRQSLGQGLEFLIYFQGNSAPDKSGLPSDRFSAERTGGSVSTLTIQRTQQEDSAVYLCASSSLAGRGEQYFGPGTRLTVT.

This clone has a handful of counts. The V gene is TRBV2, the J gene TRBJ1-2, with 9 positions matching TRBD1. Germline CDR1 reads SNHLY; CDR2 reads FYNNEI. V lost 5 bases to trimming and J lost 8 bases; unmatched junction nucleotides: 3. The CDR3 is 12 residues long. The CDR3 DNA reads TGTGCCAGCAGTTTACAGGGGGCCGGCTACACCTTC. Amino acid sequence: CASSLQGAGYTF.

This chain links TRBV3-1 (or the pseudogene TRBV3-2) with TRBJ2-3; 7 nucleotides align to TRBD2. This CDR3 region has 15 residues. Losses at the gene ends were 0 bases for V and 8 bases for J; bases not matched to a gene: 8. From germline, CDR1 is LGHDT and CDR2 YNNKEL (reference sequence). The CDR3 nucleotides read TGTGCCAGCAGCCAAGACCGCGGGAGAGGTGGTACGCAGTATTTT. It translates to CASSQDRGRGGTQYF.

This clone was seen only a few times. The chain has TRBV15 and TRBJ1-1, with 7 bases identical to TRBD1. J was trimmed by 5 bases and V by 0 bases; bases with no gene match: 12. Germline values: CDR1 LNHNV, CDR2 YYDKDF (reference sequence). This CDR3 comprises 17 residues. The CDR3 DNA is TGTGCCACCAGCAGAGAGGGCGCAGGGGGTCGAAAAACTGAAGCTTTCTTT. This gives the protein CATSREGAGGRKTEAFF. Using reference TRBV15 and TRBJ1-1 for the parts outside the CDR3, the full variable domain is DAMVIQNPRYQVTQFGKPVTLSCSQTLNHNVMYWYQQKSSQAPKLLFHYYDKDFNNEADTPDNFQSRRPNTSFCFLDIRSPGLGDTAMYLCATSREGAGGRKTEAFFGQGTRLTVV.

CDR3 region: CATSRSTVTGGTYGYTF. The CDR3 DNA follows: TGTGCCACCAGCAGATCCACCGTGACAGGGGGCACCTATGGCTACACCTTC. V gene TRBV15 combines with J gene TRBJ1-2; 10 positions match TRBD1. The germline gives CDR1 LNHNV, CDR2 YYDKDF (reference sequence). This CDR3 region has 17 residues. V lost 2 bases to trimming and J lost 4 bases; unmatched junction nucleotides: 10.

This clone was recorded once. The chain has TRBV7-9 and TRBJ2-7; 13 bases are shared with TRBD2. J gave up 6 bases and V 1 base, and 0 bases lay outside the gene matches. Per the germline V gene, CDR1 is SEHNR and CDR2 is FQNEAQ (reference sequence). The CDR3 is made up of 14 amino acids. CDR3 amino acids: CASSLGLAGGEQYF. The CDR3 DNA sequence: TGTGCCAGCAGCTTAGGACTAGCGGGAGGCGAGCAGTACTTC.

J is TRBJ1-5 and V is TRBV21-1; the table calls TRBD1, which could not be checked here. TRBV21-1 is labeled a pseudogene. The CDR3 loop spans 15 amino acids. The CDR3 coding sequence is TGTGCCAGCAGGTCACAGGGTAGTTTCAATCAGCCCCAGCATTTT. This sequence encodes CASRSQGSFNQPQHF.

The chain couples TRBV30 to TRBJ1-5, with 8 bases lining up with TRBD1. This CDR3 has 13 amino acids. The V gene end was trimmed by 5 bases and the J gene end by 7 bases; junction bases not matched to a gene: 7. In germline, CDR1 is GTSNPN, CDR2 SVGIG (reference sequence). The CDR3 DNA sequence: TGTGCCTGGGAGGACAGGGAAGGCCAGCCCCAGCATTTT. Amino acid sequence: CAWEDREGQPQHF. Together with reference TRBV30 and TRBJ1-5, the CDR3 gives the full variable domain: SQTIHQWPATLVQPVGSPLSLECTVEGTSNPNLYWYRQAAGRGLQLLFYSVGIGQISSEVPQNLSASRPQDRQFILSSKKLLLSDSGFYLCAWEDREGQPQHFGDGTRLSIL.

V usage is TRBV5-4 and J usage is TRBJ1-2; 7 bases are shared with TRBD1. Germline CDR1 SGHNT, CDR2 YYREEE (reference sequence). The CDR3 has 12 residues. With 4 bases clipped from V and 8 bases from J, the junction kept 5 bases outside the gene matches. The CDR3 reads CASSIDREGYTF. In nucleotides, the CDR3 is TGTGCCAGCAGCATAGACAGGGAGGGCTACACCTTC.

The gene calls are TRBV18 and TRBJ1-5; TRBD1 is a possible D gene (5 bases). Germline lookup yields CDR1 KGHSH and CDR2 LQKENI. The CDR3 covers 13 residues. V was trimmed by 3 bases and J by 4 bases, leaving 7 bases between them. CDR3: CASSPGGNQPQHF. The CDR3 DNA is TGTGCCAGCTCACCGGGGGGAAATCAGCCCCAGCATTTT.

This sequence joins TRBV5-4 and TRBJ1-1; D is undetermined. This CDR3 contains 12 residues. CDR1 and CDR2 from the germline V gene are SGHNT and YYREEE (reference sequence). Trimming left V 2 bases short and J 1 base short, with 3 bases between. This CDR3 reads CASSFRNTEAFF. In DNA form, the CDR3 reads TGTGCCAGCAGCTTTAGGAACACTGAAGCTTTCTTT.

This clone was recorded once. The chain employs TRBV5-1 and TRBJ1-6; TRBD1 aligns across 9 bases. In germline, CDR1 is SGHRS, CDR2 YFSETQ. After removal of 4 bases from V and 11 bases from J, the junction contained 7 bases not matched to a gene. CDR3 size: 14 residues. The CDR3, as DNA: TGCGCCAGCAGCCCAGGGACAGGGCTTACACCCCTCCACTTT. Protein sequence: CASSPGTGLTPLHF.

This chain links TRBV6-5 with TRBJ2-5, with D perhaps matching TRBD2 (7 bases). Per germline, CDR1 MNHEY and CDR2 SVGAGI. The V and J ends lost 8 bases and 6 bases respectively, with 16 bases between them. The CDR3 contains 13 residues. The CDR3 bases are TGTGCCAGCGGGGGGGGCAGGAGACAGACCCAGTACTTC. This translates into CASGGGRRQTQYF.

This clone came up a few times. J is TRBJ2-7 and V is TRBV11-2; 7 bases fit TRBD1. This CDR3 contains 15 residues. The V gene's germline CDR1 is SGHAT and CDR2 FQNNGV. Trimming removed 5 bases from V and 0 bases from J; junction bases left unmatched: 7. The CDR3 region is CASSHPTGSSYEQYF. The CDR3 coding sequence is TGTGCCAGCAGCCACCCGACAGGGTCCTCCTACGAGCAGTACTTC. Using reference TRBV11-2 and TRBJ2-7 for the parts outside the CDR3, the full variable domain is EAGVAQSPRYKIIEKRQSVAFWCNPISGHATLYWYQQILGQGPKLLIQFQNNGVVDDSQLPKDRFSAERLKGVDSTLKIQPAKLEDSAVYLCASSHPTGSSYEQYFGPGTRLTVT.

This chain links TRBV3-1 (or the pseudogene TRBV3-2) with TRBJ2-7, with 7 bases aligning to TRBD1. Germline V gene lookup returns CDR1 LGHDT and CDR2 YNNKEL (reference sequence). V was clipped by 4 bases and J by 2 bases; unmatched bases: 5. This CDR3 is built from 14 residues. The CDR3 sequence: CASSRDSSTYEQYF. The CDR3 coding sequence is TGTGCCAGCAGCCGGGACAGCTCAACCTACGAGCAGTACTTC.

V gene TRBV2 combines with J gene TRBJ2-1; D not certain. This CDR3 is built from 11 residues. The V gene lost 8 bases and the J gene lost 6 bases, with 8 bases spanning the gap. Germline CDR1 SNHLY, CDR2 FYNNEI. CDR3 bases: TGTGCCAGCGCGAGTTTCAATGAGCAGTTCTTC. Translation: CASASFNEQFF.

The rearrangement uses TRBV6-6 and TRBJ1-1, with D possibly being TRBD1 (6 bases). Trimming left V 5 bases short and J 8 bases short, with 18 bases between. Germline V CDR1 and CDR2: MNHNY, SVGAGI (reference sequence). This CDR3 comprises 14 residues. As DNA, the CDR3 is TGTGCCAGCAGTGGGACAAGGAGTGGTCGAGAAGCTTTCTTT. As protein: CASSGTRSGREAFF.

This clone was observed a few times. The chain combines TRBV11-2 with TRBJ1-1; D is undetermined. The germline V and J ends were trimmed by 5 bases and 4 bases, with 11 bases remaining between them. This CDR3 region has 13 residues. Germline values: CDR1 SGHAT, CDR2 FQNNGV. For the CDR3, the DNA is TGTGCCAGCAGCGCCGCCTCGGGCACTGAAGCTTTCTTT. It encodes CASSAASGTEAFF.

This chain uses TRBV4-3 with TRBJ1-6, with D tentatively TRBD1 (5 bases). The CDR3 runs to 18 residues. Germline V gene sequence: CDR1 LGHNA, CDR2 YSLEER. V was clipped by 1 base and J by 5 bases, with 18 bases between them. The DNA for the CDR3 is TGCGCCAGCAGCCAAGCGACCGGTGGACCGGGGGATAATTCACCCCTCCACTTT. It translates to CASSQATGGPGDNSPLHF.

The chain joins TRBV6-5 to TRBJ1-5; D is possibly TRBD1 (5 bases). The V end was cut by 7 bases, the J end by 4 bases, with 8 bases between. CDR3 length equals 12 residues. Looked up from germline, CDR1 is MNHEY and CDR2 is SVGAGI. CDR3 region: CASNRRNQPQHF. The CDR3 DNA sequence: TGTGCCAGCAACAGGAGAAATCAGCCCCAGCATTTT.